This TCR beta chain was sequenced in a study of shared clonotypes between healthy human individuals. Regarding the study as a whole: A generally larger estimated richness was seen in naive subsets than in memory subsets. Relative to their counterparts shared across all four donors, non-shared clonotypes exhibited diminished generation probabilities.

This CDR3 region has 14 residues. The V gene's germline CDR1 is MNHEY and CDR2 SVGAGI. V was trimmed by 2 bases and J by 1 base, leaving 8 bases between them. Clones were read by immunoSEQ multiplex PCR, and TCRdb kept only the in-frame ones, dropping some. The table shows about 2 million clones, with 85% to 95% occurring only once. Naivety among CD8 cells was defined by CD45RO negativity and positive CCR7 selection, thereby excluding terminally differentiated effector memory CD45RA+ cells. Among the donors, all were Caucasian adults who lived in Nashville, Tennessee. A note on this clone: Its target is unknown. In the same sample, other DNA sequences code for this CDR3.

The receptor's source is a man between 18 and 35 years old in good health. The rearrangement joins TRBV6-5 to TRBJ1-1; D gene unclear. The sequencing sample was made of naive CD8+ T cells sorted from blood. The CDR3 protein is CASSYTAENTEAFF. CDR3 DNA sequence: TGTGCCAGCAGTTACACGGCAGAGAACACTGAAGCTTTCTTT.